This is a list of T cell receptor beta chains from one sample in a study of T cells in Graves' hyperthyroidism and ophthalmopathy. Each CDR3 protein gets one entry after TCRdb re-called the multiplex PCR reads with MiXCR. The table has about 590,000 distinct CDR3 sequences, approximately 15% seen once; the top ten hold over 6%. The sample consisted of blood. The receptors were sampled from a woman in her late teens or twenties with Graves' ophthalmopathy. Both conserved end residues are part of each CDR3. A D gene is named only where the DNA matches it firmly. Size is stated for part of the rows, as once, few or many counts, or as a class when the clone is expanded.

cdr3_aa	cdr3_nt	v_call	j_call	clone_size	d_call
CASSIGTLYSNQPQHF	TGTGCCAGCAGTATTGGGACACTTTATAGCAATCAGCCCCAGCATTTT	TRBV6-2/TRBV6-3	TRBJ1-5	few	-
CASSLKSLGTGGNIQYF	TGTGCCAGCAGTTTAAAGAGTCTCGGGACAGGGGGAAACATTCAGTACTTC	TRBV12-3/TRBV12-4	TRBJ2-4	many	TRBD1
CASSSIRTQASSYEQYF	TGTGCCAGCAGCTCGATACGAACCCAAGCCAGCTCCTACGAGCAGTACTTC	TRBV7-9	TRBJ2-7	-	-
CASSTLDSFNTGELFF	TGTGCCAGTAGTACTTTGGACAGTTTCAACACCGGGGAGCTGTTTTTT	TRBV19	TRBJ2-2	-	-
CASSLTTAPASHGYTF	TGTGCCAGCAGCCTTACGACGGCCCCCGCTTCCCATGGCTACACCTTC	TRBV6-1	TRBJ1-2	few	-
CASGSTSGTGGSGNQPQHF	TGTGCTAGTGGTTCGACAAGCGGGACAGGAGGTTCAGGTAATCAGCCCCAGCATTTT	TRBV12-5	TRBJ1-5	many	TRBD1
CASSPGQGASGEAFF	TGTGCCAGCAGCCCGGGACAGGGGGCAAGTGGTGAAGCTTTCTTT	TRBV27	TRBJ1-1	-	TRBD1
CASNDGTGILGNQPQYF	TGTGCCAGCAACGACGGGACAGGGATATTGGGCAATCAGCCCCAGTATTTT	TRBV27	TRBJ2-3	-	TRBD1
CASSSRTSGRAGEQFF	TGTGCCAGCAGCTCCAGGACTAGCGGGAGGGCCGGGGAGCAGTTCTTC	TRBV7-3	TRBJ2-1	many	TRBD2
CSVGPRTAYEQYF	TGCAGCGTTGGCCCCCGGACAGCCTACGAGCAGTACTTC	TRBV29-1	TRBJ2-7	-	-
CASSEALAGRAPEQFF	TGTGCCAGCAGTGAAGCACTTGCGGGGAGGGCCCCTGAGCAGTTCTTC	TRBV2	TRBJ2-1	many	TRBD2
CASSVVGLNTEAFF	TGTGCCAGCAGTGTCGTTGGTCTGAACACTGAAGCTTTCTTT	TRBV2	TRBJ1-1	many	-
CAISGGQGHTEAFF	TGTGCCATCAGTGGAGGACAGGGGCACACTGAAGCTTTCTTT	TRBV10-3	TRBJ1-1	-	TRBD1
CASSAGTGGPYEQYF	TGTGCCAGCAGCGCAGGGACAGGGGGGCCCTACGAGCAGTACTTC	TRBV9	TRBJ2-7	few	TRBD1
CASSPGLAAGYEQYF	TGTGCCAGCAGTCCCGGGCTAGCGGCGGGTTACGAGCAGTACTTC	TRBV27	TRBJ2-7	many	TRBD2
CASSIRGPYNSPLHF	TGTGCCAGCAGTATTAGGGGCCCCTATAATTCACCCCTCCACTTT	TRBV6-1	TRBJ1-6	-	-
CASSLDPRELGGTDTQYF	TGTGCCAGCAGCTTGGACCCAAGGGAACTAGGAGGCACAGATACGCAGTATTTT	TRBV11-3	TRBJ2-3	-	-
CASSAPPQGNAYEQYF	TGTGCCAGTAGTGCCCCCCCACAGGGCAACGCCTACGAGCAGTACTTC	TRBV19	TRBJ2-7	few	-
CASRPGGSEAFF	TGTGCCAGCAGACCCGGGGGATCTGAAGCTTTCTTT	TRBV28	TRBJ1-1	few	-
CASSFFGIPDTQYF	TGTGCCAGCAGTTTTTTTGGGATCCCAGATACGCAGTATTTT	TRBV27	TRBJ2-3	few	-
CASSYPFGAGTSSYEQYF	TGTGCCAGCAGTTACCCCTTCGGTGCAGGGACGAGCTCCTACGAGCAGTACTTC	TRBV6-2/TRBV6-3	TRBJ2-7	many	-
CSARDWGQGWDNEQFF	TGCAGTGCTAGAGATTGGGGACAGGGTTGGGATAATGAGCAGTTCTTC	TRBV20-1	TRBJ2-1	many	TRBD1
CASSRLGSSYNEQFF	TGTGCCAGCAGTCGCCTTGGCTCGTCCTACAATGAGCAGTTCTTC	TRBV28	TRBJ2-1	-	-
CASSVGTGEYNSPLHF	TGTGCCAGCAGCGTTGGAACCGGGGAATATAATTCACCCCTCCACTTT	TRBV9	TRBJ1-6	-	-
CASSLRQGAKNIQYF	TGTGCCAGCAGCCTAAGGCAGGGAGCCAAAAACATTCAGTACTTC	TRBV12-3/TRBV12-4	TRBJ2-4	many	-
CASSQVGGTAGGLNEQYF	TGCGCCAGCAGCCAAGTGGGCGGGACTGCGGGGGGACTTAACGAGCAGTACTTC	TRBV4-1	TRBJ2-7	few	TRBD2
CASSLLPQINAYNEQFF	TGTGCCAGCAGTTTATTGCCGCAGATAAATGCCTACAATGAGCAGTTCTTC	TRBV27	TRBJ2-1	many	-
CASSPDQETQYF	TGTGCCAGCTCACCAGACCAAGAGACCCAGTACTTC	TRBV18	TRBJ2-5	many	-
CASSSPWGVSGYTF	TGTGCCAGCAGCTCCCCCTGGGGCGTTAGTGGCTACACCTTC	TRBV5-4	TRBJ1-2	-	-
CASSYGPVVGNTIYF	TGTGCCAGCAGTTACGGCCCCGTCGTTGGAAACACCATATATTTT	TRBV6-5	TRBJ1-3	many	-
CASTKGQGNTEAFF	TGTGCCAGCACCAAGGGACAGGGCAACACTGAAGCTTTCTTT	TRBV12-3/TRBV12-4	TRBJ1-1	many	TRBD1
CASSLADSQPQHF	TGTGCCAGCAGTTTAGCGGACAGTCAGCCCCAGCATTTT	TRBV12-3/TRBV12-4	TRBJ1-5	-	-
CAWSVQIRTEAFF	TGTGCCTGGAGTGTTCAGATTAGGACTGAAGCTTTCTTT	TRBV30	TRBJ1-1	many	-
CDWTGDGYTF	TGTGACTGGACAGGAGATGGCTACACCTTC	TRBV30	TRBJ1-2	many	TRBD1
CASSGRTSTDTQYF	TGTGCCAGCAGCGGGCGGACCAGCACAGATACGCAGTATTTT	TRBV9	TRBJ2-3	-	-
CSVEVGQNEQFF	TGCAGCGTTGAAGTTGGGCAGAATGAGCAGTTCTTC	TRBV29-1	TRBJ2-1	-	-
CASSPMWGGRNIQYF	TGTGCCAGCAGCCCAATGTGGGGCGGAAGAAACATTCAGTACTTC	TRBV3-1	TRBJ2-4	few	-